Below are 13 T cell receptor beta chains sequenced from a single sample in a study of blood T cell repertoires in COVID-19. Clones were sequenced by immunoSEQ multiplex PCR, and TCRdb holds only the in-frame ones, with some missing. The sample shows roughly 230,000 clones, just under 85% of them seen only once. The sequenced sample consisted of peripheral blood. These receptors originate from an older woman with active or convalescent COVID-19.

This clone was counted between two and nine times. This sequence joins TRBV9 and TRBJ2-2; possibly TRBD2 for D (6 bases). With 4 bases removed from V and 6 bases from J, the gap between germline ends came to 16 bases. The germline V gene has CDR1 SGDLS and CDR2 YYNGEE. The CDR3 covers 15 residues. The CDR3 sequence is CASSPLFSGAGELFF. Written as DNA, the CDR3 is TGTGCCAGCAGCCCCCTATTTTCGGGGGCCGGGGAGCTGTTTTTT.

V usage is TRBV19 and J usage is TRBJ2-1; the match to TRBD2 covers 13 bases. V lost 4 bases, J lost 8 bases, and 5 bases stayed unmatched. Germline loops: CDR1 LNHDA, CDR2 SQIVND (reference sequence). CDR3 length equals 15 residues. CDR3 in amino acids: CASSTGLAGDYEQFF. CDR3 nucleotide sequence: TGTGCCAGTAGTACCGGACTAGCGGGAGACTATGAGCAGTTCTTC.

This chain connects TRBV14 to TRBJ2-3; 10 bases match TRBD2. The length of the CDR3 is 16 residues. Unmatched junction bases numbered 5, after V lost 0 bases and J lost 5 bases. Per germline, CDR1 SGHDN and CDR2 FVKESK. The CDR3 region has the DNA TGTGCCAGCAGCCAAGATCATCTAGCGGGAGAAGATACGCAGTATTTT. Translation: CASSQDHLAGEDTQYF.

The chain employs TRBV28 and TRBJ2-1, with 8 bases lining up with TRBD1. The germline gives CDR1 MDHEN, CDR2 SYDVKM. This CDR3 contains 16 residues. V dropped 5 bases and J dropped 0; count of bases not matched to a gene: 6. CDR3 DNA sequence: TGTGCCAGCAGTCCCGGGGGACAGGTCTCCTACAATGAGCAGTTCTTC. Residues: CASSPGGQVSYNEQFF.

The chain uses TRBV6-5 and TRBJ2-3, with TRBD1 matching over 9 bases. The germline CDR1 and CDR2 sequences are MNHEY and SVGAGI. The CDR3 sequence is 16 residues long. V shed 2 bases, J shed 3 bases, and the junction held 6 bases outside the gene matches. This CDR3 is CASSYAGTGKTDTQYF. CDR3 in DNA: TGTGCCAGCAGTTACGCCGGGACAGGGAAGACAGATACGCAGTATTTT.

The rearrangement uses TRBV27 and TRBJ1-2, with D possibly being TRBD1 (6 bases). This CDR3 has 15 residues. Per germline, CDR1 MNHEY and CDR2 SMNVEV (reference sequence). V lost 5 bases to trimming and J lost 4 bases, with 17 bases between them. CDR3 sequence: CASSHTPGGSYGYTF. CDR3 bases: TGTGCCAGCAGTCATACACCGGGGGGCTCCTATGGCTACACCTTC.

The CDR3 DNA reads TGCAGCGTTGATACAGGGTACATGAACACTGAAGCTTTCTTT. Translation: CSVDTGYMNTEAFF. This chain links TRBV29-1 with TRBJ1-1; tentatively, D is TRBD1 (6 bases). CDR3 length equals 14 residues. Between the trimmed V and J ends, which lost 3 bases and 0 bases, there was a span of 11 bases. Germline V lookup: CDR1 SQVTM, CDR2 ANQGSEA.

The chain uses TRBV6-5 and TRBJ1-6; 10 nucleotides line up with TRBD1. V was pared by 6 bases and J by 9 bases, with 8 bases of the junction left unmatched. The CDR3 is 15 residues long. In germline, CDR1 is MNHEY, CDR2 SVGAGI. The CDR3 nucleotides are TGTGCCAGCAGGGTATCCGGGACAGGGGTTTCACCCCTCCACTTT. This encodes CASRVSGTGVSPLHF.

The chain links TRBV6-5 to TRBJ2-7; D may be TRBD1 (6 bases). Germline V gene lookup returns CDR1 MNHEY and CDR2 SVGAGI. The ends were cut back, 6 bases at V and 3 bases at J, with 9 bases in the middle. This CDR3 contains 12 residues. In DNA, the CDR3 is TGTGCCAGCAGGGGGACAAACTACGAGCAGTACGTC. Protein sequence: CASRGTNYEQYV.

This clone was picked up one time. The chain links TRBV6-6 to TRBJ1-1; D may be TRBD1 (5 bases). CDR1 MNHNY and CDR2 SVGAGI come from the germline V gene (reference sequence). CDR3 length equals 13 residues. V was trimmed by 2 bases and J by 4 bases, leaving 8 bases between them. The CDR3 loop is CASSYGASTEAFF. In DNA, the CDR3 is TGTGCCAGCAGTTACGGGGCAAGCACTGAAGCTTTCTTT.

The gene calls are TRBV24-1 and TRBJ2-1; TRBD2 matches at 8 bases. CDR1 and CDR2 (germline): KGHDR, SFDVKD. Losses at the gene ends were 7 bases for V and 1 base for J; bases not matched to a gene: 23. CDR3 size: 21 residues. CDR3 loop: CATSPGGIAGRSVGSYNEQFF. CDR3 bases: TGTGCCACCAGCCCCGGGGGGATAGCGGGACGATCGGTTGGTTCCTACAATGAGCAGTTCTTC.

The chain links TRBV11-2 to TRBJ2-2; TRBD1 is a possible D gene (5 bases). Germline V CDR1 and CDR2: SGHAT, FQNNGV. Trimming shortened V by 5 bases and J by 4 bases, and 8 bases separated the two germline ends. The CDR3 has 13 residues. CDR3 DNA: TGTGCCAGCAGCGCGGACACCACCGGGGAGCTGTTTTTT. This translates into CASSADTTGELFF.

The J gene is TRBJ1-4, the V gene TRBV7-9; D is perhaps TRBD1 (5 bases). The V end lost 1 base, the J end lost 3 bases, and 9 bases lay between the germline ends. The germline gives CDR1 SEHNR, CDR2 FQNEAQ (reference sequence). The CDR3 runs to 15 residues. The CDR3 DNA follows: TGTGCCAGCAGCTTAGTAGGGGCGGCTAATGAAAAACTGTTTTTT. Translation gives CASSLVGAANEKLFF.